A single sample is the source of the 9 T cell receptor beta chains below, sequenced in a study of T cell changes during pregnancy in multiple sclerosis. The table came from immunoSEQ multiplex PCR; TCRdb's copy has only in-frame clones and leaves some out. The sample has about 69,000 clones; roughly 90% are singletons. This specimen consisted of CD4+ T cells from peripheral blood mononuclear cells, obtained in the third trimester of pregnancy. The receptor source for this set is a female donor in good health, enrolled as a control in a pregnancy study.

This sequence joins TRBV5-1 and TRBJ2-7; the D is unclear. V was clipped by 6 bases and J by 7 bases, with 23 bases between them. This CDR3 comprises 15 residues. Germline CDR1 is SGHRS and CDR2 is YFSETQ. DNA for the CDR3: TGCGCCAGCAACTGGGCAAGGCCGAACCGTGAGGAGCAGTACTTC. It codes for CASNWARPNREEQYF.

This clone was counted ten times or more. The J gene is TRBJ2-7, the V gene TRBV4-2; maybe TRBD2 (6 bases). This CDR3 is built from 16 residues. Germline CDR1 reads LGHNA; CDR2 reads YNFKEQ. V lost 3 bases and J 1 base, leaving 16 bases between the germline ends. CDR3 protein: CASSQPTGTQSYEQYF. For the CDR3, the DNA is TGTGCCAGCAGCCAGCCCACCGGGACTCAATCCTACGAGCAGTACTTC.

The chain uses TRBV21-1 and TRBJ1-5. TRBV21-1 is a pseudogene locus. The CDR3 runs 16 residues. Written as DNA, the CDR3 is TGTGCCAGCAGCCCCCCTTCGAGAAAATCAAATCAGCCCCAGCATTTT. Amino acids: CASSPPSRKSNQPQHF.

The rearrangement links TRBV5-5 to TRBJ1-1; no definite D call. Trimming left V 1 base short and J 1 base short, with 8 bases between. The V gene's germline CDR1 is SGHKS and CDR2 YYEKEE (reference sequence). CDR3 size: 14 residues. In DNA, the CDR3 is TGTGCCAGCAGCTTGACAGCCGGGAACACTGAAGCTTTCTTT. This sequence encodes CASSLTAGNTEAFF.

This clone was recorded only once. The V call is TRBV5-4, the J call TRBJ2-7; the D gene is possibly TRBD1 (5 bases). CDR1 and CDR2 from the germline V gene are SGHNT and YYREEE (reference sequence). Trimming left V 4 bases short and J 2 bases short, with 19 bases between. CDR3 length: 16 residues. The CDR3 reads CASSARQGPPTYEQYF. The CDR3 nucleotides are TGTGCCAGCAGCGCCCGCCAGGGTCCCCCAACCTACGAGCAGTACTTC.

The rearrangement links TRBV5-1 to TRBJ2-2, with a tentative D call TRBD1 (5 bases). The V end lost 4 bases, the J end lost 4 bases, and 14 bases lay between the germline ends. Germline CDR1 SGHRS, CDR2 YFSETQ. This CDR3 has 15 residues. The CDR3 sequence: CASSLRQGPTGELFF. In DNA, the CDR3 is TGCGCCAGCAGCCTGCGTCAGGGTCCCACCGGGGAGCTGTTTTTT.

This sequence joins TRBV2 and TRBJ1-1; D gene unclear. The CDR3 has 14 residues. The germline V and J ends were trimmed by 2 bases and 5 bases, with 12 bases remaining between them. CDR1 and CDR2 (germline): SNHLY, FYNNEI. This CDR3 is CASSEIEGLTEAFF. In nucleotides, the CDR3 is TGTGCCAGCAGTGAAATAGAGGGCCTGACTGAAGCTTTCTTT.

The chain uses TRBV5-1 and TRBJ2-3; D is ambiguous. This CDR3 has 15 residues. V dropped 2 bases and J dropped 3 bases, with 13 bases sitting between them. The V gene's germline CDR1 is SGHRS and CDR2 YFSETQ. The CDR3: CASSLTATRTDTQYF. CDR3 DNA sequence: TGCGCCAGCAGCTTAACCGCGACAAGAACAGATACGCAGTATTTT.

In DNA form, the CDR3 reads TGTGCCAGCAGCGCGCTAAGCACCGGGGAGCTGTTTTTT. As protein: CASSALSTGELFF. The gene calls are TRBV7-3 and TRBJ2-2; no clear D. The V end was cut by 5 bases, the J end by 4 bases, with 8 bases between. The CDR3 covers 13 residues. The germline gives CDR1 SGHTA, CDR2 FQGTGA.